These 9 T cell receptor beta chains came from one sample sequenced in a study of beta chain features in type 1 diabetes. Every bit of the isolated RNA underwent reverse transcription, so sequencing read expressed TCRB transcripts. TCRdb keeps only in-frame clones here, not all; method: immunoSEQ multiplex PCR. The sample has 970,000 or so clones, around a sixth seen once. Source material: naive CD4+ T cells from blood. These receptors all stem from a young woman in good health.

This clone was observed a few times. The junction and the germline gene differ at one end; a read error may be behind it. The V call is TRBV4-3, the J call TRBJ2-2, with no clear D. The CDR3 has 13 residues. Germline CDR1 reads LGHNA; CDR2 reads YSLEER. Here the CDR3 reads CASSQAWSGELFF. As DNA, the CDR3 is TGCGCCAGCAGTCAAGCTTGGTCCGGGGAGCTGTTTTTT.

This clone was observed a handful of times. V usage is TRBV28 and J usage is TRBJ2-7; tentative D call: TRBD2 (6 bases). The CDR3 contains 15 residues. The germline V and J ends were trimmed by 5 bases and 1 base, with 15 bases remaining between them. Germline CDR1 and CDR2: MDHEN and SYDVKM. The CDR3 bases are TGTGCCAGCAGTCGGACCGGGACTGGTTCCTACGAGCAGTACTTC. It yields the protein CASSRTGTGSYEQYF.

V gene TRBV5-6 combines with J gene TRBJ1-2; D remains unclear. The germline CDR1 and CDR2 sequences are SGHDT and YYEEEE. This CDR3 is 15 amino acids long. Trimming pared 1 base from V and 7 bases from J, leaving 17 bases between. This CDR3 is CASSLLDYRDVGYTF. CDR3 coding DNA: TGTGCCAGCAGCTTGTTAGACTATAGAGACGTTGGCTACACCTTC.

The CDR3 spells CASSLTGSGILSYNEQFF. The CDR3 bases are TGTGCCAGCAGCTTAACCGGTAGCGGGATCCTCTCCTACAATGAGCAGTTCTTC. The genes are TRBV7-2 and TRBJ2-1, with 8 bases that match TRBD2. This CDR3 is 18 amino acids long. J was trimmed by 0 bases and V by 2 bases; bases with no gene match: 9. The germline V gene has CDR1 SGHTA and CDR2 FQGNSA. Filled out from reference TRBV7-2 and TRBJ2-1, the complete variable domain reads GAGVSQSPSNKVTEKGKDVELRCDPISGHTALYWYRQSLGQGLEFLIYFQGNSAPDKSGLPSDRFSAERTGGSVSTLTIQRTQQEDSAVYLCASSLTGSGILSYNEQFFGPGTRLTVL.

This clone was recorded a few times. The CDR3 DNA is TGCGCCAGCAGCTTGGGGATACAAGGTCTTGAAGCTTTCTTT. Residues: CASSLGIQGLEAFF. The rearrangement uses TRBV5-1 and TRBJ1-1; the D is unclear. CDR3 length: 14 amino acids. Per the germline V gene, CDR1 is SGHRS and CDR2 is YFSETQ. V was clipped by 0 bases and J by 7 bases, with 13 bases between them. Supplemented by reference TRBV5-1 and TRBJ1-1, the full variable domain reads KAGVTQTPRYLIKTRGQQVTLSCSPISGHRSVSWYQQTPGQGLQFLFEYFSETQRNKGNFPGRFSGRQFSNSRSEMNVSTLELGDSALYLCASSLGIQGLEAFFGQGTRLTVV.

The rearrangement uses TRBV5-1 and TRBJ2-3; D ambiguous. The V end lost 6 bases, the J end lost 0 bases, and 2 bases lay between the germline ends. CDR3 length: 11 amino acids. CDR1 is SGHRS, CDR2 YFSETQ, per germline. In DNA form, the CDR3 reads TGCGCCAGCATTAGCACAGATACGCAGTATTTT. Translating gives CASISTDTQYF. The full variable domain, in which reference TRBV5-1 and TRBJ2-3 provide the parts outside the CDR3, is KAGVTQTPRYLIKTRGQQVTLSCSPISGHRSVSWYQQTPGQGLQFLFEYFSETQRNKGNFPGRFSGRQFSNSRSEMNVSTLELGDSALYLCASISTDTQYFGPGTRLTVL.

This clone was detected a few times. J is TRBJ1-4 and V is TRBV10-3; a weak D match, TRBD1 (5 bases). Germline V gene data show CDR1 as ENHRY and CDR2 as SYGVKD. Trimming stripped 4 bases from V and 12 bases from J, with 18 bases between. This CDR3 region has 14 residues. CDR3 DNA sequence: TGTGCCATCAGTGCGGCAGGGAGCCTAGAAGAACTGTTTTTT. It encodes CAISAAGSLEELFF.

This clone was picked up a small number of times. The chain links TRBV19 to TRBJ2-7; D is ambiguous. The germline V gene encodes CDR1 LNHDA and CDR2 SQIVND (reference sequence). This CDR3 contains 15 residues. Trimming cost V 3 bases and J 0 bases, with 12 bases left between them. The CDR3 region is CASSIRGGTSYEQYF. CDR3 nucleotide sequence: TGTGCCAGTAGTATCCGCGGCGGAACCTCCTACGAGCAGTACTTC.

The chain links TRBV7-8 to TRBJ1-1; TRBD1 agrees at 7 bases. After removal of 5 bases from V and 2 bases from J, the junction contained 5 bases not matched to a gene. CDR3 length equals 14 residues. CDR1 SGHVS and CDR2 FQNEAQ come from the germline V gene. Here the CDR3 reads CASSRNRGNTEAFF. As DNA, the CDR3 is TGTGCCAGCAGCCGAAACAGGGGAAACACTGAAGCTTTCTTT.